This T cell receptor (beta chain) was retrieved from a study of blood T cell repertoires in COVID-19. Study in general: There were acute and convalescent COVID-19 samples, and they came from the United States, Italy and Spain. From T cells, B-cell-depleted T cells, or PBMCs came the material, which was cDNA or gDNA.

The CDR3 is made up of 13 amino acids. Trimming removed 3 bases from V and 5 bases from J, with 10 bases in between. CDR1 and CDR2 (germline): SGHTA, FQGTGA. The authors' processing: Estimates of nucleated cell counts were drawn from the amplification of reference gene primers. Assay used: immunoSEQ multiplex PCR; TCRdb lists only in-frame clones, some missing. That table gives V, J and clone size, and the DNA gave D and trimming. The table records a few hundred thousand clones, 75% to 85% of them present only once. Seattle cases were enrolled at active infection and followed longitudinally. The V gene is TRBV7-3, the J gene TRBJ1-1, with a possible D match to TRBD1 (5 bases). Material: peripheral blood. The receptor was isolated from a woman aged 70 to 79 with COVID-19, enrolled during active disease. CDR3 protein: CASSFRDGTEAFF. CDR3 coding DNA: TGTGCCAGCAGCTTCAGGGATGGTACTGAAGCTTTCTTT. The full variable domain, its missing parts supplied by reference TRBV7-3 and TRBJ1-1, is GAGVSQTPSNKVTEKGKYVELRCDPISGHTALYWYRQSLGQGPEFLIYFQGTGAADDSGLPNDRFFAVRPEGSVSTLKIQRTERGDSAVYLCASSFRDGTEAFFGQGTRLTVV.